Listed below are T cell receptor beta chains from one sample, sequenced in a study of shared T cell receptors in the human thymus. The data were produced by immunoSEQ multiplex PCR, yet TCRdb's version contains in-frame clones alone and is incomplete. The data show approximately 730,000 clones, 80% to 90% seen once. This same sample was also part of a study on human thymus T cells.

Material: thymocytes. These receptor sequences come from a girl under three years old with a congenital heart defect. Each CDR3 is given with its conserved first and last residue. The D gene is left open where the match is weak. Where a row states a size, it is once, few, many or the class of an expanded clone; other rows omit it.

cdr3_length: 14; clone_size: NA; d_call: NA; j_call: TRBJ1-6; v_call: TRBV18; cdr3_nt: TGTGCCAGCTCACCATGGGTCCCAGGGACACCCCTCCACTTT; cdr3_aa: CASSPWVPGTPLHF
cdr3_length: 18; clone_size: NA; d_call: NA; j_call: TRBJ1-5; v_call: TRBV27; cdr3_nt: TGTGCCAGCAGTTTATCGAACAGGCCAGGGATTAGCAATCAGCCCCAGCATTTT; cdr3_aa: CASSLSNRPGISNQPQHF
cdr3_length: 15; clone_size: NA; d_call: NA; j_call: TRBJ2-7; v_call: TRBV6-5; cdr3_nt: TGTGCCAGCGTGTTTGGCGGGGCGGTGATGGAAGAGCAGTACTTC; cdr3_aa: CASVFGGAVMEEQYF
cdr3_length: 16; clone_size: NA; d_call: NA; j_call: TRBJ2-1; v_call: TRBV19; cdr3_nt: TGTGCCAGTAGAGGGTTTGAGGGGGTCTCCTACAATGAGCAGTTCTTC; cdr3_aa: CASRGFEGVSYNEQFF
cdr3_length: 17; clone_size: NA; d_call: NA; j_call: TRBJ1-5; v_call: TRBV28; cdr3_nt: TGTGCCAGCAGCCCCAGGGCAGATAAACTTTTAAATCAGCCCCAGCATTTT; cdr3_aa: CASSPRADKLLNQPQHF
cdr3_length: 12; clone_size: NA; d_call: NA; j_call: TRBJ2-3; v_call: TRBV9; cdr3_nt: TGTGCCAGCAGCGCTAACCTAGATACGCAGTATTTT; cdr3_aa: CASSANLDTQYF
cdr3_length: 15; clone_size: NA; d_call: NA; j_call: TRBJ1-2; v_call: TRBV29-1; cdr3_nt: TGCAGCGTTCCTTTTACAGGTTCCCCCCCTTATGGCTACACCTTC; cdr3_aa: CSVPFTGSPPYGYTF
cdr3_length: 13; clone_size: NA; d_call: NA; j_call: TRBJ1-2; v_call: TRBV10-3; cdr3_nt: TGTGCCATCAGACTAGCGTCCGCTTATGGCTACACCTTC; cdr3_aa: CAIRLASAYGYTF
cdr3_length: 13; clone_size: NA; d_call: NA; j_call: TRBJ1-1; v_call: TRBV7-8; cdr3_nt: TGTGCCAGCAGCTTATTCAAGAACACTGAAGCTTTCTTT; cdr3_aa: CASSLFKNTEAFF
cdr3_length: 16; clone_size: once; d_call: TRBD1; j_call: TRBJ1-5; v_call: TRBV28; cdr3_nt: TGTGCCAGCAGGACAGGACAGGGGGTAGGCAATCAGCCCCAGCATTTT; cdr3_aa: CASRTGQGVGNQPQHF
cdr3_length: 17; clone_size: few; d_call: NA; j_call: TRBJ1-4; v_call: TRBV5-1; cdr3_nt: TGCGCCAGCAGCTTGGCCTCGAGGGTGGTCGCTAATGAAAAACTGTTTTTT; cdr3_aa: CASSLASRVVANEKLFF
cdr3_length: 13; clone_size: NA; d_call: NA; j_call: TRBJ2-1; v_call: TRBV14; cdr3_nt: TGTGCCAGCAGCCCGGTAGCTGGGAATGAGCAGTTCTTC; cdr3_aa: CASSPVAGNEQFF
cdr3_length: 11; clone_size: NA; d_call: NA; j_call: TRBJ2-7; v_call: TRBV20-1; cdr3_nt: TGCAGTGTAGGGGGACGCTACGAGCAGTACTTC; cdr3_aa: CSVGGRYEQYF
cdr3_length: 15; clone_size: NA; d_call: NA; j_call: TRBJ2-1; v_call: TRBV7-2; cdr3_nt: TGTGCCAGCAGCCCAGGGGGGCCAGCAGCCAATGAGCAGTTCTTC; cdr3_aa: CASSPGGPAANEQFF
cdr3_length: 15; clone_size: NA; d_call: NA; j_call: TRBJ2-5; v_call: TRBV27; cdr3_nt: TGTGTCAGCAGTTTCAAACGCCTAGGGAGTGAGACCCAGTACTTC; cdr3_aa: CVSSFKRLGSETQYF
cdr3_length: 19; clone_size: NA; d_call: TRBD1; j_call: TRBJ1-5; v_call: TRBV7-8; cdr3_nt: TGTGCCAGCAGCATAGTTCCGGGACAGGGCTTTTATAGCAATCAGCCCCAGCATTTT; cdr3_aa: CASSIVPGQGFYSNQPQHF
cdr3_length: 12; clone_size: NA; d_call: NA; j_call: TRBJ1-5; v_call: TRBV25-1; cdr3_nt: TGTGCCAGCAGGGAGAAAAATCAGCCCCAGCATTTT; cdr3_aa: CASREKNQPQHF
cdr3_length: 15; clone_size: NA; d_call: TRBD2; j_call: TRBJ2-7; v_call: TRBV10-3; cdr3_nt: TGTGCCATCAGTAAGCCGGGACTAGCGGACTACGAGCAGTACTTC; cdr3_aa: CAISKPGLADYEQYF
cdr3_length: 16; clone_size: NA; d_call: TRBD1; j_call: TRBJ2-2; v_call: TRBV5-5; cdr3_nt: TGTGCCAGCAGCTTGGGGGGGACAGGGCACCCCGGGGAGCTGTTTTTT; cdr3_aa: CASSLGGTGHPGELFF
cdr3_length: 14; clone_size: few; d_call: NA; j_call: TRBJ2-5; v_call: TRBV5-1; cdr3_nt: TGCGCCAGCAGCTTGAGTAAGGAGAGGGAGACCCAGTACTTC; cdr3_aa: CASSLSKERETQYF
cdr3_length: 22; clone_size: NA; d_call: NA; j_call: TRBJ1-4; v_call: TRBV13; cdr3_nt: NA; cdr3_aa: CASFKLYFCASSFARARKKLFF
cdr3_length: 18; clone_size: few; d_call: NA; j_call: TRBJ2-2; v_call: TRBV11-2; cdr3_nt: TGTGCCAGCAGACGCCCTGACCACCCGGGACAGAACACCGGGGAGCTGTTTTTT; cdr3_aa: CASRRPDHPGQNTGELFF
cdr3_length: 18; clone_size: NA; d_call: NA; j_call: TRBJ1-1; v_call: TRBV4-1; cdr3_nt: TGCGCCAGCAGCCAAGATTCTTTTCGGAGGGCCGGGGGCACTGAAGCTTTCTTT; cdr3_aa: CASSQDSFRRAGGTEAFF
cdr3_length: 11; clone_size: NA; d_call: NA; j_call: TRBJ2-2; v_call: TRBV29-1; cdr3_nt: TGCAGCGGCGCAGGGGCCGGGGAGCTGTTTTTT; cdr3_aa: CSGAGAGELFF
cdr3_length: 12; clone_size: NA; d_call: NA; j_call: TRBJ1-2; v_call: TRBV19; cdr3_nt: TGTGCCAGTAGTATGAGGGTCTATGGCTACACCTTC; cdr3_aa: CASSMRVYGYTF
cdr3_length: 21; clone_size: NA; d_call: TRBD1; j_call: TRBJ1-5; v_call: TRBV19; cdr3_nt: TGTGCCAGTAGTATTCGGGCCCGGGACAGGGTAGGGGCCTATAGCAATCAGCCCCAGCATTTT; cdr3_aa: CASSIRARDRVGAYSNQPQHF
cdr3_length: 15; clone_size: NA; d_call: NA; j_call: TRBJ2-3; v_call: TRBV10-1; cdr3_nt: TGCGCCAGCAGTGACCGCAAGATAGGCACAGATACGCAGTATTTT; cdr3_aa: CASSDRKIGTDTQYF
cdr3_length: 16; clone_size: NA; d_call: TRBD1; j_call: TRBJ2-1; v_call: TRBV4-2; cdr3_nt: TGTGCCAGCAGCCGCCTGGGGGACAGGGGGCGCAATGAGCAGTTCTTC; cdr3_aa: CASSRLGDRGRNEQFF
cdr3_length: 15; clone_size: NA; d_call: TRBD2; j_call: TRBJ2-5; v_call: TRBV2; cdr3_nt: TGTGCCAGCAGTGAACTAGCGGGGGGACAAGAGACCCAGTACTTC; cdr3_aa: CASSELAGGQETQYF
cdr3_length: 16; clone_size: NA; d_call: NA; j_call: TRBJ1-3; v_call: TRBV6-5; cdr3_nt: TGTGCCAGCAGTTACAGGGAGGGCGATTCTGGAAACACCATATATTTT; cdr3_aa: CASSYREGDSGNTIYF
cdr3_length: 16; clone_size: NA; d_call: TRBD1; j_call: TRBJ1-2; v_call: TRBV14; cdr3_nt: TGTGCCAGCAGCCAAGGGGTCGGACAGGGTAACTATGGCTACACCTTC; cdr3_aa: CASSQGVGQGNYGYTF
cdr3_length: 14; clone_size: once; d_call: TRBD1; j_call: TRBJ2-7; v_call: TRBV7-9; cdr3_nt: TGTGCCAGCAGCTTCGGGACAGGGTTCGACGAGCAGTACTTC; cdr3_aa: CASSFGTGFDEQYF
cdr3_length: 15; clone_size: NA; d_call: NA; j_call: TRBJ1-6; v_call: TRBV27; cdr3_nt: TGTGCCAGCAAACTCGGGGCGGGGAGGTACTCCCCCCTCCACTTT; cdr3_aa: CASKLGAGRYSPLHF
cdr3_length: 16; clone_size: NA; d_call: TRBD2; j_call: TRBJ2-7; v_call: TRBV5-6; cdr3_nt: TGTGCCAGCAGCCCCCTAGCGGGGGATTCTCCCTACGAGCAGTACTTC; cdr3_aa: CASSPLAGDSPYEQYF
cdr3_length: 16; clone_size: NA; d_call: TRBD2; j_call: TRBJ2-3; v_call: TRBV5-1; cdr3_nt: TGCGCCAGCAGCTTGTATTCGGGGGGGGGCACAGATACGCAGTATTTT; cdr3_aa: CASSLYSGGGTDTQYF
cdr3_length: 13; clone_size: NA; d_call: NA; j_call: TRBJ1-2; v_call: TRBV5-6; cdr3_nt: TGTGCCAGCAGTCCGGGTGGGGCGCCCCTCGACACCTTC; cdr3_aa: CASSPGGAPLDTF
cdr3_length: 16; clone_size: few; d_call: TRBD1; j_call: TRBJ1-1; v_call: TRBV5-4; cdr3_nt: TGTGCCAGCAGCTTGGACAGGGGGTTGGCGAGCACTGAAGCTTTCTTT; cdr3_aa: CASSLDRGLASTEAFF
cdr3_length: 16; clone_size: NA; d_call: NA; j_call: TRBJ1-2; v_call: TRBV5-1; cdr3_nt: TGCGCCAGCAGCTTGGGGAGCCGGGTTTGCCTCTATGGCTACACCTTC; cdr3_aa: CASSLGSRVCLYGYTF
cdr3_length: 13; clone_size: NA; d_call: NA; j_call: TRBJ2-7; v_call: TRBV7-2; cdr3_nt: TGTGCCAGCAGCTTAATCTCCCTCCTCGAGCAGTACTTC; cdr3_aa: CASSLISLLEQYF
cdr3_length: 13; clone_size: NA; d_call: NA; j_call: TRBJ2-5; v_call: TRBV7-8; cdr3_nt: TGTGCCAGCAGACTCGACTCTCGGGAGACCCAGTACTTC; cdr3_aa: CASRLDSRETQYF
cdr3_length: 13; clone_size: NA; d_call: NA; j_call: TRBJ1-2; v_call: TRBV19; cdr3_nt: TGTGCCAGTAGCCCGAGGACAGCCTATGGCTACACCTTC; cdr3_aa: CASSPRTAYGYTF
cdr3_length: 16; clone_size: NA; d_call: NA; j_call: TRBJ1-2; v_call: TRBV6-1; cdr3_nt: TGTGCCAGCAGTGAAGCCCCGCCGGGAAACAACTATGGCTACACCTTC; cdr3_aa: CASSEAPPGNNYGYTF
cdr3_length: 18; clone_size: few; d_call: TRBD2; j_call: TRBJ2-7; v_call: TRBV7-2; cdr3_nt: TGTGCCAGCAGCTTTAGTTCTAGCGGGGGGGCCCCCTCCTACGAGCAGTACTTC; cdr3_aa: CASSFSSSGGAPSYEQYF
cdr3_length: 18; clone_size: NA; d_call: TRBD1; j_call: TRBJ2-4; v_call: TRBV9; cdr3_nt: TGTGCCAGCAGCGCCGGGACAGGGTACGATTGTACCAAAAACATTCAGTACTTC; cdr3_aa: CASSAGTGYDCTKNIQYF
cdr3_length: 19; clone_size: NA; d_call: TRBD2; j_call: TRBJ2-5; v_call: TRBV27; cdr3_nt: TGTGCACACCCGGGGAGGGAGCGGGGGGGCTTGGGTAGCCAAGAGACCCAGTACTTC; cdr3_aa: CAHPGRERGGLGSQETQYF
cdr3_length: 14; clone_size: NA; d_call: NA; j_call: TRBJ1-2; v_call: TRBV10-2; cdr3_nt: TGCGCCAGCAGCTCGGGAGGACCTAACTATGGCTACACCTTC; cdr3_aa: CASSSGGPNYGYTF
cdr3_length: 15; clone_size: once; d_call: TRBD1; j_call: TRBJ2-3; v_call: TRBV18; cdr3_nt: TGTGCCAGCTCACCCGGGACAGGGGGCACAGATACGCAGTATTTT; cdr3_aa: CASSPGTGGTDTQYF
cdr3_length: 16; clone_size: few; d_call: NA; j_call: TRBJ1-5; v_call: TRBV30; cdr3_nt: TGTGCCTGGAGTCCTAAGATTAACAGGGGCAATCAGCCCCAGCATTTT; cdr3_aa: CAWSPKINRGNQPQHF
cdr3_length: 18; clone_size: few; d_call: NA; j_call: TRBJ2-3; v_call: TRBV4-3; cdr3_nt: TGCGCCAGCAGCCAGTACTTACAGGACGGGGGGCAAGGATATACGCAGTATTTT; cdr3_aa: CASSQYLQDGGQGYTQYF
cdr3_length: 12; clone_size: NA; d_call: NA; j_call: TRBJ2-7; v_call: TRBV19; cdr3_nt: TGTGCCAGTAGTGGGACATTGACCGAGCAGTACTTC; cdr3_aa: CASSGTLTEQYF
cdr3_length: 17; clone_size: NA; d_call: NA; j_call: TRBJ1-1; v_call: TRBV11-2; cdr3_nt: TGTGCCAGCAGCTTAGATCAGGGCCAGGTAGCGAACACTGAAGCTTTCTTT; cdr3_aa: CASSLDQGQVANTEAFF
cdr3_length: 15; clone_size: NA; d_call: NA; j_call: TRBJ1-1; v_call: TRBV7-2; cdr3_nt: TGTGCCAGCAGCTTCCCAGGGGAAGTGAACACTGAAGCTTTCTTT; cdr3_aa: CASSFPGEVNTEAFF
cdr3_length: 17; clone_size: NA; d_call: NA; j_call: TRBJ1-2; v_call: TRBV4-1; cdr3_nt: TGCGCCAGCAGCCAAGATGCCCCCAAGGGACTTAACTATGGCTACACCTTC; cdr3_aa: CASSQDAPKGLNYGYTF
cdr3_length: 13; clone_size: once; d_call: TRBD1; j_call: TRBJ1-2; v_call: TRBV7-9; cdr3_nt: TGTGCCAGCAGCTCGCCCAGGGGGTCGGGCTACACCTTC; cdr3_aa: CASSSPRGSGYTF
cdr3_length: 16; clone_size: NA; d_call: TRBD2; j_call: TRBJ2-5; v_call: TRBV29-1; cdr3_nt: TGCAGCGTTGATGGGACTATAGCGGGCCCAAAAGAGACCCAGTACTTC; cdr3_aa: CSVDGTIAGPKETQYF